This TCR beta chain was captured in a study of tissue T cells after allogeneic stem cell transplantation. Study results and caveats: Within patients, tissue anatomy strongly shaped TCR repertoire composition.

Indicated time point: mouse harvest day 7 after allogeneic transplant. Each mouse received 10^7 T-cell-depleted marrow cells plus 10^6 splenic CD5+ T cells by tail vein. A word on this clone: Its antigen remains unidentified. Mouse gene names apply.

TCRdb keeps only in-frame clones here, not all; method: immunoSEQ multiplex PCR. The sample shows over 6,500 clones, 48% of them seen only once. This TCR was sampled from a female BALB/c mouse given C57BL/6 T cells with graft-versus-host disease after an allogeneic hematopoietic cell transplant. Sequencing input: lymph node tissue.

The DNA read from the CDR3 is TGTGCCAGCAGCCAGGGGGCCACAGAAGTCTTC. Translation: CASSQGATEVF. The full-length CDR3 reads as CASSQGATEVFF. This chain uses TRBV2 with TRBJ1-1, with D tentatively TRBD1 (6 bases). The read terminates 1 residue before the CDR3 end, so the remaining end is supplied by the germline J gene. CDR1 is LGHNA and CDR2 is YSYQKL in the germline V gene. The germline V and J ends were trimmed by 3 bases and 4 bases, with 6 bases remaining between them. This CDR3 contains 12 residues.